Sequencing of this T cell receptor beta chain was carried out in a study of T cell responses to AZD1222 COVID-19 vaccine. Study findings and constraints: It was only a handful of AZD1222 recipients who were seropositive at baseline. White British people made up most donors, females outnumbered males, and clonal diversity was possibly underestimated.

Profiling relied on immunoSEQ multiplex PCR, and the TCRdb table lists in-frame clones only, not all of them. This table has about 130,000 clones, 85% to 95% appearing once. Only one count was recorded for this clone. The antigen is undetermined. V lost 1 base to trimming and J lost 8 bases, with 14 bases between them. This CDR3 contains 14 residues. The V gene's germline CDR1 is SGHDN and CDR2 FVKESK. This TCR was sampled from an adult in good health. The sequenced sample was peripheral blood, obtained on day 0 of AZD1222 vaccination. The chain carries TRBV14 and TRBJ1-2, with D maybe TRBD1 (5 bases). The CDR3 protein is CASSQVGRAWGYTF. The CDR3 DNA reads TGTGCCAGCAGCCAAGTCGGCAGGGCCTGGGGCTACACCTTC.